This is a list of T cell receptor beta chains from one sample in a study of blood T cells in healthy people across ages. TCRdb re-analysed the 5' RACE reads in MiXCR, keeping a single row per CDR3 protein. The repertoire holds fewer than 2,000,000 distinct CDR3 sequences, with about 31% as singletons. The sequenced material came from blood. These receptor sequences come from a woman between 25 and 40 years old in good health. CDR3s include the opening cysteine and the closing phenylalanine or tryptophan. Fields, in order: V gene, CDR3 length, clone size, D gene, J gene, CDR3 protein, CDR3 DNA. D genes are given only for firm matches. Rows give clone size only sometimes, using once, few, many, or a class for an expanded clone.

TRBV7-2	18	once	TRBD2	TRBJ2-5	CASSLVELAGEGGETQYF	TGTGCCAGCAGCTTAGTAGAACTAGCGGGAGAAGGGGGAGAGACCCAGTACTTC
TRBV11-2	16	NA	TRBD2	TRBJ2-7	CASSLLSGTSAYEQYF	TGTGCCAGCAGCCTTCTCTCCGGGACTAGCGCATACGAGCAGTACTTC
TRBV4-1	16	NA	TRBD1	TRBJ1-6	CASSQVGWDSNSPLHF	TGCGCCAGCAGCCAAGTAGGGTGGGACAGCAATTCACCCCTCCACTTT
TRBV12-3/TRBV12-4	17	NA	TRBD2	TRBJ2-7	CASSLPASAGRSYEQYF	TGTGCCAGCAGTTTACCCGCATCAGCGGGACGATCCTACGAGCAGTACTTC
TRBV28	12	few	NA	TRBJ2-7	CASSDPRHEQYF	TGTGCCAGCAGTGACCCTCGCCACGAGCAGTACTTC
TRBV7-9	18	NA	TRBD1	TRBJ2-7	CASTNGLGSGQGLHEQYF	TGTGCCAGCACCAACGGCCTAGGGTCGGGACAGGGTCTTCACGAGCAGTACTTC
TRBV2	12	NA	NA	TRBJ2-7	CASTEYGDEQYF	TGTGCCAGCACCGAGTACGGGGACGAGCAGTACTTC
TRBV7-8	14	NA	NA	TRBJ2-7	CASSPATLSYEQYF	TGTGCCAGCAGCCCGGCGACCCTCTCCTACGAGCAGTACTTC
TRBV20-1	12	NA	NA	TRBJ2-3	CSASRRADTQYF	TGCAGTGCTAGCCGGAGGGCAGATACGCAGTATTTT
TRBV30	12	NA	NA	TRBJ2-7	CAWSAASYEQYF	TGTGCCTGGAGTGCGGCCTCCTACGAGCAGTACTTC
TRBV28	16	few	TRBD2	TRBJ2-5	CASSSAGLAGQETQYF	TGTGCCAGCAGTTCCGCGGGACTAGCGGGGCAAGAGACCCAGTACTTC
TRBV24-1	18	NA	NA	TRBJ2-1	CATSDPVSGENPNNEQFF	TGTGCCACCAGTGATCCGGTTTCGGGAGAGAACCCTAACAATGAGCAGTTCTTC
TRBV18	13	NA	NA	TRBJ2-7	CASSRDKPYEQYF	TGTGCCAGCTCGCGGGACAAACCCTACGAGCAGTACTTC
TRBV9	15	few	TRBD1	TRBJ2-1	CASSPTYDRGNEQFF	TGTGCCAGCAGCCCGACCTACGACAGGGGCAATGAGCAGTTCTTC
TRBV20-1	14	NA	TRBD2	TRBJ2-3	CSARLAWSTDTQYF	TGCAGTGCCCGACTAGCGTGGAGCACAGATACGCAGTATTTT
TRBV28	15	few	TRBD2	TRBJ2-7	CASRCGLAGNYEQYF	TGTGCCAGCAGGTGCGGCCTAGCGGGCAACTACGAGCAGTACTTC